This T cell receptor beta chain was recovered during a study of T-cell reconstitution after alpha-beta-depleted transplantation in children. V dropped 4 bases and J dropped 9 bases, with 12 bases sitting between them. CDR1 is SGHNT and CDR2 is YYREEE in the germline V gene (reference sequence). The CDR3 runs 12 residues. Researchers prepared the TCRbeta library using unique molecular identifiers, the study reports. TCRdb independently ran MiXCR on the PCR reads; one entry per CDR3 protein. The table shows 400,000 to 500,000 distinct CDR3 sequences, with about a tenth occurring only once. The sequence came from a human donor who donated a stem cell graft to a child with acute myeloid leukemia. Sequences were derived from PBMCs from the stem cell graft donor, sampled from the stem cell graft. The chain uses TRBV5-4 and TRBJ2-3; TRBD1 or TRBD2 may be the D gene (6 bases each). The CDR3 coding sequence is TGTGCCAGCAGCCCGGGGGCCAAGACGCAGTATTTT. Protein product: CASSPGAKTQYF. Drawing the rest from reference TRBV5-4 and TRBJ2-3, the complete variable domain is ETGVTQSPTHLIKTRGQQVTLRCSSQSGHNTVSWYQQALGQGPQFIFQYYREEENGRGNFPPRFSGLQFPNYSSELNVNALELDDSALYLCASSPGAKTQYFGPGTRLTVL.